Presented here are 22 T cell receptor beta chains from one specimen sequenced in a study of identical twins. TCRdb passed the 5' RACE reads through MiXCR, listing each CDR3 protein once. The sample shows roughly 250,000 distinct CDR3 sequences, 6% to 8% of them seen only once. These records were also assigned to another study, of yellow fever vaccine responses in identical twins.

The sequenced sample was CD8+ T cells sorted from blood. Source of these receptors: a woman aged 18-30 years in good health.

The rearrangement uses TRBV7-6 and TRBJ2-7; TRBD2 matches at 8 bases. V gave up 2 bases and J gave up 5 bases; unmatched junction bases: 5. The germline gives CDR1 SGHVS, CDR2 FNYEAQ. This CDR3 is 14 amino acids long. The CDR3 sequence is CASSLYGGADEQYF. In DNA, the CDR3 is TGTGCCAGCAGCTTATACGGGGGGGCCGACGAGCAGTACTTC.

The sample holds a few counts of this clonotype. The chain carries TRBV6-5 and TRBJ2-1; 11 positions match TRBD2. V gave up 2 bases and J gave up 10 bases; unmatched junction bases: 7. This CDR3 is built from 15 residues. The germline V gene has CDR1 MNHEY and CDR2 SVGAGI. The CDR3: CASSYVGLAGGEQFF. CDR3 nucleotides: TGTGCCAGCAGTTACGTGGGGCTAGCGGGAGGAGAGCAGTTCTTC.

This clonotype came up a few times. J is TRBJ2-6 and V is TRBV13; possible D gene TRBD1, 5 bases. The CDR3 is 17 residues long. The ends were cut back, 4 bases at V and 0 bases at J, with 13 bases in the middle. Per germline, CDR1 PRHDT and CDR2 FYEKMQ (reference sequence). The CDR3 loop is CASSYDSSYSGANVLTF. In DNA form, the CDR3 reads TGTGCCAGCAGCTATGACAGCTCCTACTCTGGGGCCAACGTCCTGACTTTC.

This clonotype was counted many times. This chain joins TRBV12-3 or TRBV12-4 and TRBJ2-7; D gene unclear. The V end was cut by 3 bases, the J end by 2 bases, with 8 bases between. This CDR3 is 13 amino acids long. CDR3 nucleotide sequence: TGTGCCAGCAGTTTCCTGACGACCTACGAGCAGTACTTC. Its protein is CASSFLTTYEQYF.

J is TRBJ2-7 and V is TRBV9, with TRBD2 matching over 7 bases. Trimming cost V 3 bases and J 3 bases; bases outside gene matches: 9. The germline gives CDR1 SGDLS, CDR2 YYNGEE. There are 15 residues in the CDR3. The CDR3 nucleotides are TGTGCCAGCAGCGGTAGGGCGGGAGACCTCTACGAGCAGTACTTC. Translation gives CASSGRAGDLYEQYF.

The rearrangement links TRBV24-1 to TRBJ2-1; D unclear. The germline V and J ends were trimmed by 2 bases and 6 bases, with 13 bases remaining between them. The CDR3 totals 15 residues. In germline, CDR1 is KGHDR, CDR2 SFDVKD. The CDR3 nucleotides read TGTGCCACCAGTGATTCAAGAGGCAAAGGCAATGAGCAGTTCTTC. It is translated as CATSDSRGKGNEQFF.

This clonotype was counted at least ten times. CDR3 nucleotides: TGCAGTGCGTATGGGACATACGAAAACTATGGCTACACCTTC. This translates into CSAYGTYENYGYTF. The genes are TRBV20-1 and TRBJ1-2; D might be TRBD1 (6 bases). The CDR3 consists of 14 residues. V was trimmed by 6 bases and J by 2 bases, leaving 16 bases between them. Germline CDR1 is DFQATT and CDR2 is SNEGSKA (reference sequence).

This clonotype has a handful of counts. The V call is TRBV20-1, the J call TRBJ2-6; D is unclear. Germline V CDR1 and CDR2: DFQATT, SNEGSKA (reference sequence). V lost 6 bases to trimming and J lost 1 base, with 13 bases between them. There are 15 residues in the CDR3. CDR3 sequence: CSATRPESGANVLTF. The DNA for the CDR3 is TGCAGTGCCACCAGACCCGAATCTGGGGCCAACGTCCTGACTTTC.

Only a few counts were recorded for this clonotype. CDR3 DNA: TGTGCCAGCAGCCATGGGGGCTTGTTGGGAGCCAAAAACATTCAGTACTTC. It yields the protein CASSHGGLLGAKNIQYF. The rearrangement links TRBV3-1 to TRBJ2-4, with D perhaps TRBD1 (6 bases). V gave up 3 bases and J gave up 0 bases, with 15 bases separating them. Germline CDR1 LGHDT, CDR2 YNNKEL (reference sequence). This CDR3 spans 17 amino acids.

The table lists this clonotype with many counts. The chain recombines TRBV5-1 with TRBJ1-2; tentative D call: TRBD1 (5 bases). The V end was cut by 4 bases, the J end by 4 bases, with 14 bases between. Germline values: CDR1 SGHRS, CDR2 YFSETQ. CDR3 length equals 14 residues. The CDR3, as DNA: TGCGCCAGCAGCCCCGACAGAACCTTCTATGGCTACACCTTC. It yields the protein CASSPDRTFYGYTF.

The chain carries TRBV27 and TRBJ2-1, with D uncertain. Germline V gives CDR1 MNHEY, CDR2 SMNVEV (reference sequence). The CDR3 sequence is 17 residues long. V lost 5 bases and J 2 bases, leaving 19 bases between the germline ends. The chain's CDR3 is CASSGPGSGSPYNEQFF. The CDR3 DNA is TGTGCCAGCAGTGGCCCAGGCTCCGGGTCTCCCTACAATGAGCAGTTCTTC.

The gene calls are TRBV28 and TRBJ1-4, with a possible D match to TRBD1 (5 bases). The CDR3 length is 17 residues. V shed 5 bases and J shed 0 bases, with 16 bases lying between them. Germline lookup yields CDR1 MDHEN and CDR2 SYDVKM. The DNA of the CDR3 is TGTGCCAGCAGTGCATCCTTCGGGGCAGCAACTAATGAAAAACTGTTTTTT. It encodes CASSASFGAATNEKLFF.

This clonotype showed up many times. CDR3 bases: TGCGCCAGCAGCCAAACGGTTGGGGATGAGACCCAGTACTTC. Translated, it gives CASSQTVGDETQYF. The V call is TRBV4-1, the J call TRBJ2-5; no reliable D call. This CDR3 has 14 amino acids. Trimming removed 2 bases from V and 5 bases from J, with 12 bases in between. CDR1 and CDR2 from the germline V gene are MGHRA and YSYEKL.

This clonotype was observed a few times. The CDR3 DNA sequence: TGTGCCAGCAGCTTATTTACTAGCGGGGTAGAGACCCAGTACTTC. Translating gives CASSLFTSGVETQYF. V and J are TRBV7-9 and TRBJ2-5; TRBD2 agrees at 10 bases. Trimming at V came to 2 bases and at J to 4 bases, leaving 4 bases not matched to a gene. The CDR3 loop spans 15 amino acids. Germline V CDR1 and CDR2: SEHNR, FQNEAQ (reference sequence).

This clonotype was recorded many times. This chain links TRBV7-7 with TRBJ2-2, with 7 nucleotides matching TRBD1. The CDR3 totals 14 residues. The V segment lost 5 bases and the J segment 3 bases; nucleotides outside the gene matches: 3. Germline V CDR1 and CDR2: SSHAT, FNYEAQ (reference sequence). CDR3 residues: CASSPGTDTGELFF. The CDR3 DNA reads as TGTGCCAGCAGCCCCGGGACAGACACCGGGGAGCTGTTTTTT.

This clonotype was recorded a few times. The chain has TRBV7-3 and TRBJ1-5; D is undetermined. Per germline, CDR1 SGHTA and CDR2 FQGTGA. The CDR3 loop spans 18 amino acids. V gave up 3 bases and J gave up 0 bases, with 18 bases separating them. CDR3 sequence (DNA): TGTGCCAGCAGCTTCCTACCGGAGGGAGGACGTAGCAATCAGCCCCAGCATTTT. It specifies CASSFLPEGGRSNQPQHF. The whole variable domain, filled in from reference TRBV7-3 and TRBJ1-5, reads GAGVSQTPSNKVTEKGKYVELRCDPISGHTALYWYRQSLGQGPEFLIYFQGTGAADDSGLPNDRFFAVRPEGSVSTLKIQRTERGDSAVYLCASSFLPEGGRSNQPQHFGDGTRLSIL.

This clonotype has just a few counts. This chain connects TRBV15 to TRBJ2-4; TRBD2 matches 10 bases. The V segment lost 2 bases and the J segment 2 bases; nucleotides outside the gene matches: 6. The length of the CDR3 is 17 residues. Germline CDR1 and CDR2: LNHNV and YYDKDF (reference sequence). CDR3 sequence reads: CATSRSSGGASKNIQYF. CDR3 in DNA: TGTGCCACCAGCAGATCCAGCGGGGGGGCCTCCAAAAACATTCAGTACTTC.

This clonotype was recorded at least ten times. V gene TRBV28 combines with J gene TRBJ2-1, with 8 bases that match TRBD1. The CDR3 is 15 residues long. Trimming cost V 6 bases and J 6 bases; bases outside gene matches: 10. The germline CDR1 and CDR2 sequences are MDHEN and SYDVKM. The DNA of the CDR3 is TGTGCCAGCAGCACCGGGACAGGACCTTCCAATGAGCAGTTCTTC. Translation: CASSTGTGPSNEQFF.

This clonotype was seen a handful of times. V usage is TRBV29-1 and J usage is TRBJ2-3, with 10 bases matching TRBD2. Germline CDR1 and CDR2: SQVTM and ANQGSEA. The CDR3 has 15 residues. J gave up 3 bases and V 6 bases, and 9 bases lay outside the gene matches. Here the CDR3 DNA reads TGCAGCGTCAGCGGGAGGGCTGTAGAAACAGATACGCAGTATTTT. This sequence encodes CSVSGRAVETDTQYF.

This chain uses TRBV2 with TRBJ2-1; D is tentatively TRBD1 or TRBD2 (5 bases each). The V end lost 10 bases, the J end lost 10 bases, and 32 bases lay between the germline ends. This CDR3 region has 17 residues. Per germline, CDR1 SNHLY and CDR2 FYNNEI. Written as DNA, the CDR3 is TGTGCCATCCCCCAGGTAGCCGGGACGGCGGTCAAACGGGAGCAGTTCTTC. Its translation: CAIPQVAGTAVKREQFF.

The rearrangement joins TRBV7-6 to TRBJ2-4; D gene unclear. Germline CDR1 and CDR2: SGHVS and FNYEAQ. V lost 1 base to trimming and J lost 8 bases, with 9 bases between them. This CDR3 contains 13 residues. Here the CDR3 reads CASSLEAGDIQYF. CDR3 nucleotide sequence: TGTGCCAGCAGCTTAGAGGCAGGAGACATTCAGTACTTC.

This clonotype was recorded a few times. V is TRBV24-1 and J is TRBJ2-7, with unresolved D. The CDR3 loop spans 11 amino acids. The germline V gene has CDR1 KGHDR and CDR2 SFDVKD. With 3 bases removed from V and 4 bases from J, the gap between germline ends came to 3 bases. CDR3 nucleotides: TGTGCCACCAGTGATGAGTACGAGCAGTACTTC. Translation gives CATSDEYEQYF.